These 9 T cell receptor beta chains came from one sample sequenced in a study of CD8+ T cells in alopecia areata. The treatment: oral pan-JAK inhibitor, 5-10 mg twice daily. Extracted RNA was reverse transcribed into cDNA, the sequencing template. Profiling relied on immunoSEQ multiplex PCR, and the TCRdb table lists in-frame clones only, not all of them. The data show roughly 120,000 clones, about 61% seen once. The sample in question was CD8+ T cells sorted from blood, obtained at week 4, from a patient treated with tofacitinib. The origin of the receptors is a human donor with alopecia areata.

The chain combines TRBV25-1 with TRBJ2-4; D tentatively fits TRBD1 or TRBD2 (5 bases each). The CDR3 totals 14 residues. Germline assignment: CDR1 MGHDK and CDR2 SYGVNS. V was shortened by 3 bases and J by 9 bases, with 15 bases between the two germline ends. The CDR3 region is CASSEQRGSGIQYF. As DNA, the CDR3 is TGTGCCAGCAGTGAGCAACGGGGCAGCGGCATTCAGTACTTC.

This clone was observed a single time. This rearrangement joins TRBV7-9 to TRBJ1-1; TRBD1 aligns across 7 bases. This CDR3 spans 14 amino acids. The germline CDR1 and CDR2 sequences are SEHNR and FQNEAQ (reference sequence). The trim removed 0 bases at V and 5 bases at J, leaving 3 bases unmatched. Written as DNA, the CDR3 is TGTGCCAGCAGCTTAGCCCAGGGGGTTACTGAAGCTTTCTTT. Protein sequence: CASSLAQGVTEAFF. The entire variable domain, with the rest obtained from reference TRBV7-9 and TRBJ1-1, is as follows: DTGVSQNPRHKITKRGQNVTFRCDPISEHNRLYWYRQTLGQGPEFLTYFQNEAQLEKSRLLSDRFSAERPKGSFSTLEIQRTEQGDSAMYLCASSLAQGVTEAFFGQGTRLTVV.

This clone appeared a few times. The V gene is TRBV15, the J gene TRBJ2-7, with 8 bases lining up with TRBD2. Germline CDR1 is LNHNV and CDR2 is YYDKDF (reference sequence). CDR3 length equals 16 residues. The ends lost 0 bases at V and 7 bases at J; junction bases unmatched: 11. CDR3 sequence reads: CATSRDREGGLGEQYF. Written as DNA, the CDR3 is TGTGCCACCAGCAGAGATCGGGAGGGCGGTCTCGGGGAGCAGTACTTC.

CDR3 region: CAWRLGTGRTGELFF. The DNA of the CDR3 is TGTGCCTGGAGACTCGGGACAGGGAGGACCGGGGAGCTGTTTTTT. The chain is built from TRBV30 and TRBJ2-2; the match to TRBD1 covers 9 bases. The CDR3 covers 15 residues. Germline lookup yields CDR1 GTSNPN and CDR2 SVGIG (reference sequence). Trimming cost V 3 bases and J 5 bases; bases outside gene matches: 7.

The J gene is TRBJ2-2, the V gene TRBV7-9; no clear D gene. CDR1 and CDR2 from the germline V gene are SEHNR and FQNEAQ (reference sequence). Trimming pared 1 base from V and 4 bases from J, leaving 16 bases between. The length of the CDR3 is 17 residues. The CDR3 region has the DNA TGTGCCAGCAGCTTAGATCGCTGGGATCTTGGCACCGGGGAGCTGTTTTTT. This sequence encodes CASSLDRWDLGTGELFF.

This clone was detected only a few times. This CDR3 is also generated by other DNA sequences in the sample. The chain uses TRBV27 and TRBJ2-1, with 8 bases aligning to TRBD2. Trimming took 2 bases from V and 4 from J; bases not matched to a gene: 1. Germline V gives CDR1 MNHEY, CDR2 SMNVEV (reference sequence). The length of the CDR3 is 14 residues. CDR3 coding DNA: TGTGCCAGCAGTTTAGCGGGGGGTTACAATGAGCAGTTCTTC. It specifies CASSLAGGYNEQFF.

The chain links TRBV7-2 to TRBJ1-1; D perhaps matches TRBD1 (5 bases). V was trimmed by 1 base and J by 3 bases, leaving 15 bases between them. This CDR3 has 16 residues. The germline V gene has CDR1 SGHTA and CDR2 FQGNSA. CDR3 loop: CASSLEGPQRDTEAFF. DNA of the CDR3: TGTGCCAGCAGCTTAGAGGGACCCCAGAGGGACACTGAAGCTTTCTTT. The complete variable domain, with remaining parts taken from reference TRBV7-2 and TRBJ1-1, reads GAGVSQSPSNKVTEKGKDVELRCDPISGHTALYWYRQSLGQGLEFLIYFQGNSAPDKSGLPSDRFSAERTGGSVSTLTIQRTQQEDSAVYLCASSLEGPQRDTEAFFGQGTRLTVV.

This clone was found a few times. Here the CDR3 DNA reads TGTGCCAGCAGCTTTCCCCCGGGACAGAGTAATTCACCCCTCCACTTT. Protein product: CASSFPPGQSNSPLHF. The chain carries TRBV11-2 and TRBJ1-6, with 7 bases fitting TRBD1. The CDR3 extends over 16 amino acids. Trimming took 3 bases from V and 6 from J; bases not matched to a gene: 8. The V gene's germline CDR1 is SGHAT and CDR2 FQNNGV.

CDR3 sequence: CASSLFSGGYNEQFF. The CDR3, as DNA: TGTGCCAGCAGTTTATTTAGCGGGGGATACAATGAGCAGTTCTTC. The genes are TRBV27 and TRBJ2-1, with 9 nucleotides matching TRBD2. The germline V gene has CDR1 MNHEY and CDR2 SMNVEV (reference sequence). After removal of 1 base from V and 4 bases from J, the junction contained 2 bases not matched to a gene. The CDR3 spans 15 residues.